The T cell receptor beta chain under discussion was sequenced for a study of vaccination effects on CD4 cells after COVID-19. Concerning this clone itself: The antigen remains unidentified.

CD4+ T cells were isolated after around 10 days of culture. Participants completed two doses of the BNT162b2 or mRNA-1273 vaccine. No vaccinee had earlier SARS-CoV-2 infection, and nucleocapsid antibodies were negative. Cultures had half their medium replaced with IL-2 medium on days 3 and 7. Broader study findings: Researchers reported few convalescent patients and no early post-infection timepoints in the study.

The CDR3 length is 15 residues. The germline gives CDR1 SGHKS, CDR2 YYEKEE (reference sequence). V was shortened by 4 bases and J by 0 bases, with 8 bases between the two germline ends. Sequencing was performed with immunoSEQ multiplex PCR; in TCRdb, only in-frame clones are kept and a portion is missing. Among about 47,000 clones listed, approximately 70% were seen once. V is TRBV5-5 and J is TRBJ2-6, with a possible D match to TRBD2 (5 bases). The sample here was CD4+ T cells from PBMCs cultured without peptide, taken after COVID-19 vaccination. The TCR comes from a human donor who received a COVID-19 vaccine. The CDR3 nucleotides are TGTGCCAGCAGCAACGGGAACTCTGGGGCCAACGTCCTGACTTTC. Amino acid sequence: CASSNGNSGANVLTF.